This T cell receptor (beta chain) comes out of a study of CXCR3-negative and CXCR3-positive naive CD8 T cells. This CDR3 has 15 residues. CDR1 and CDR2 from the germline V gene are SGHVS and FQNEAQ. Through 5' RACE with UMI labels, the TRB cDNA libraries were prepared. TCRdb re-called the 5' RACE reads and shows each CDR3 protein once, DNA omitted. The sample has some 130,000 distinct CDR3 sequences, and its top ten clones hold around 0.5%. This chain connects TRBV7-8 to TRBJ2-5. Source material: naive CXCR3- CD8+ T cells from blood. The subset was: CD45RO-CCR7+CD27+CD95- naive CD8+ T cells lacking CXCR3 (TNR3-). The sequence derives from a human donor in good health. Some clones in this sample may be carry-over from other donors' samples. The CDR3: CASSLLDGVFETQYF. The entire variable domain, with the rest obtained from reference TRBV7-8 and TRBJ2-5, is as follows: GAGVSQSPRYKVAKRGQDVALRCDPISGHVSLFWYQQALGQGPEFLTYFQNEAQLDKSGLPSDRFFAERPEGSVSTLKIQRTQQEDSAVYLCASSLLDGVFETQYFGPGTRLLVL.